These 27 T cell receptor beta chains were sequenced from one sample in a study of T cell repertoires in cytomegalovirus infection. From the reads, TCRdb called clonotypes with MiXCR, one entry per CDR3 protein. The sample records 250,000 to 300,000 distinct CDR3 sequences, approximately 22% being singletons. These receptors' targets are unknown. The material sequenced was cultured PBMCs, taken from culture after CMV antigen stimulation. The receptors derive from a human donor in good health (CMV status not recorded). Some clones in this sample may be carry-over from other donors' samples.

This clonotype has a count of ten or more. The J gene is TRBJ2-3, the V gene TRBV7-2; D is tentatively TRBD1 or TRBD2 (5 bases each). Germline V gene lookup returns CDR1 SGHTA and CDR2 FQGNSA. CDR3 size: 13 residues. V lost 6 bases and J 1 base, leaving 8 bases between the germline ends. The CDR3 region is CASSLGGTDTQYF. DNA for the CDR3: TGTGCCAGCAGTTTGGGGGGCACAGATACGCAGTATTTT.

The table lists this clonotype with a few counts. The V gene is TRBV12-3 or TRBV12-4, the J gene TRBJ1-2; D is unresolved. Trimming pared 3 bases from V and 4 bases from J, leaving 9 bases between. The length of the CDR3 is 13 residues. CDR3 DNA sequence: TGTGCCAGCAGTTTTCGGCAGACCTATGGCTACACCTTC. Amino acid sequence: CASSFRQTYGYTF.

This clonotype was recorded a few times. The V and J genes are TRBV7-6 and TRBJ2-1; D gene unclear. CDR1 and CDR2 (germline): SGHVS, FNYEAQ. The CDR3 contains 14 residues. V lost 3 bases, J lost 10 bases, and 16 bases lay in between. DNA of the CDR3: TGTGCCAGCAGCTTTCCCCGATCCGAAGCCGAGCAGTTCTTC. Protein product: CASSFPRSEAEQFF. Drawing the rest from reference TRBV7-6 and TRBJ2-1, the complete variable domain is GAGVSQSPRYKVTKRGQDVALRCDPISGHVSLYWYRQALGQGPEFLTYFNYEAQQDKSGLPNDRFSAERPEGSISTLTIQRTEQRDSAMYRCASSFPRSEAEQFFGPGTRLTVL.

For the CDR3, the DNA is TGTGCCAGCAGCTTAGGGCCCGGGACTGGGGCCAACGTCCTGACTTTC. This translates into CASSLGPGTGANVLTF. V is TRBV11-2 and J is TRBJ2-6; TRBD2 is a possible D gene (5 bases). Deletions cut 1 base from V and 2 bases from J, with 9 bases between. The germline V gene encodes CDR1 SGHAT and CDR2 FQNNGV. The CDR3 length is 16 residues.

V is TRBV19 and J is TRBJ2-7; TRBD1 matches 7 bases. CDR3 length equals 13 residues. Germline lookup yields CDR1 LNHDA and CDR2 SQIVND (reference sequence). V dropped 3 bases and J dropped 6; count of bases not matched to a gene: 5. Written as DNA, the CDR3 is TGTGCCAGTAGTATGGGACAGACATCCGAGCAGTACTTC. It is translated as CASSMGQTSEQYF.

This clonotype was detected ten times or more. The chain combines TRBV7-9 with TRBJ1-4, with D hard to call. This CDR3 contains 13 residues. V shed 3 bases and J shed 8 bases, with 10 bases lying between them. The germline V gene has CDR1 SEHNR and CDR2 FQNEAQ (reference sequence). CDR3 amino acids: CASSLTSTEKLFF. The DNA of the CDR3 is TGTGCCAGCAGCTTGACCAGTACGGAAAAACTGTTTTTT.

This clonotype has at least ten counts. V usage is TRBV2 and J usage is TRBJ2-2; 7 bases fit TRBD1. V was pared by 6 bases and J by 7 bases, with 8 bases of the junction left unmatched. Germline values: CDR1 SNHLY, CDR2 FYNNEI. The CDR3 sequence is 14 residues long. The CDR3 protein is CASSPTRQGGELFF. The CDR3 nucleotides read TGTGCCAGCAGCCCCACGAGACAGGGCGGGGAGCTGTTTTTT.

As to this clonotype: A much larger clone lies one base from this, so it may be a read error. The V and J genes are TRBV7-2 and TRBJ1-2; the D gene is possibly TRBD1 (5 bases). Germline CDR1 reads SGHTA; CDR2 reads FQGNSA. This CDR3 has 15 residues. V was cut by 3 bases and J by 6 bases, with 17 bases left in between. The CDR3: CASSFRSGHGNGYTF. CDR3 bases: TGTGCCAGCAGCTTTAGGTCGGGGCATGGGAATGGCTACACCTTC.

The gene calls are TRBV19 and TRBJ1-4; D is perhaps TRBD1 (5 bases). The germline CDR1 and CDR2 sequences are LNHDA and SQIVND (reference sequence). The CDR3 covers 13 residues. Trimming took 8 bases from V and 8 from J, leaving 15 bases between them. CDR3 sequence reads: CASEGPSNEKLFF. CDR3 coding DNA: TGTGCCAGTGAGGGGCCTTCGAACGAAAAACTGTTTTTT.

This clonotype was recorded many times. This chain links TRBV7-6 with TRBJ2-2; 8 bases agree with TRBD2. Trimming removed 4 bases from V and 7 bases from J; junction bases left unmatched: 11. Looked up from germline, CDR1 is SGHVS and CDR2 is FNYEAQ. This CDR3 region has 16 residues. CDR3 residues: CASSSAGLAGDGELFF. In nucleotides, the CDR3 is TGTGCCAGCAGCTCAGCCGGACTAGCAGGAGACGGGGAGCTGTTTTTT.

Ten or more counts support this clonotype. The chain combines TRBV19 with TRBJ2-2, with 11 nucleotides matching TRBD1. Germline CDR1 LNHDA, CDR2 SQIVND (reference sequence). The CDR3 covers 14 residues. J lost 5 bases, V lost 6 bases, and 2 bases had no gene match. The CDR3 region has the DNA TGTGCCAGTAGGGGGACAGGGGGGACCGGGGAGCTGTTTTTT. Protein product: CASRGTGGTGELFF.

This clonotype was seen many times. The V call is TRBV7-2, the J call TRBJ1-3; weak D call: TRBD1 (6 bases). The CDR3 has 15 amino acids. Trimming removed 0 bases from V and 4 bases from J, with 10 bases in between. Germline-derived CDR1 and CDR2 are SGHTA and FQGNSA. As DNA, the CDR3 is TGTGCCAGCAGCTTAGCGGGCACAGGGGGAAACACCATATATTTT. Translating it yields CASSLAGTGGNTIYF. The whole variable domain, remainder taken from reference TRBV7-2 and TRBJ1-3, is GAGVSQSPSNKVTEKGKDVELRCDPISGHTALYWYRQSLGQGLEFLIYFQGNSAPDKSGLPSDRFSAERTGGSVSTLTIQRTQQEDSAVYLCASSLAGTGGNTIYFGEGSWLTVV.

There are a few counts of this clonotype. The chain has TRBV11-3 and TRBJ2-1, with 8 bases that match TRBD2. Germline trimming cut 0 bases from V and 6 bases from J; bases unmatched to any gene: 10. The germline V gene has CDR1 SGHNT and CDR2 YENEEA. This CDR3 is built from 17 residues. The CDR3 reads CASSLDGRGSYGNEQFF. DNA of the CDR3: TGTGCCAGCAGCTTAGACGGGAGGGGGTCCTACGGCAATGAGCAGTTCTTC. Full variable domain (remainder filled in from reference TRBV11-3 and TRBJ2-1): EAGVVQSPRYKIIEKKQPVAFWCNPISGHNTLYWYLQNLGQGPELLIRYENEEAVDDSQLPKDRFSAERLKGVDSTLKIQPAELGDSAVYLCASSLDGRGSYGNEQFFGPGTRLTVL.

This clonotype showed up just a few times. The rearrangement uses TRBV11-2 and TRBJ2-3; a weak D match, TRBD2 (6 bases). V shed 0 bases and J shed 4 bases, with 14 bases lying between them. The germline gives CDR1 SGHAT, CDR2 FQNNGV. This CDR3 spans 16 amino acids. CDR3 bases: TGTGCCAGCAGCTTAGATCGGGCTAGCGTTGCAGATACGCAGTATTTT. Amino acid sequence: CASSLDRASVADTQYF.

The rearrangement joins TRBV6-5 to TRBJ1-1, with unresolved D. CDR1 and CDR2 (germline): MNHEY, SVGAGI. The CDR3 loop spans 13 amino acids. The V end lost 0 bases, the J end lost 5 bases, and 7 bases lay between the germline ends. CDR3 residues: CASSYSAGTEAFF. The CDR3 nucleotides read TGTGCCAGCAGTTACTCGGCAGGAACTGAAGCTTTCTTT.

This clonotype was seen more than once but under ten times. The V call is TRBV7-6, the J call TRBJ2-1; D might be TRBD2 (6 bases). The CDR3 is 16 residues long. V lost 6 bases to trimming and J lost 3 bases, with 18 bases between them. Germline CDR1 is SGHVS and CDR2 is FNYEAQ. CDR3 residues: CASSLAGTRVYNEQFF. CDR3 bases: TGTGCCAGCAGTCTCGCCGGGACTCGAGTCTACAATGAGCAGTTCTTC. Using reference TRBV7-6 and TRBJ2-1 for the parts outside the CDR3, the full variable domain is GAGVSQSPRYKVTKRGQDVALRCDPISGHVSLYWYRQALGQGPEFLTYFNYEAQQDKSGLPNDRFSAERPEGSISTLTIQRTEQRDSAMYRCASSLAGTRVYNEQFFGPGTRLTVL.

This sequence joins TRBV7-9 and TRBJ2-1; no definite D call. Trimming removed 5 bases from V and 6 bases from J, with 20 bases in between. The CDR3 contains 16 residues. Germline V gene lookup returns CDR1 SEHNR and CDR2 FQNEAQ (reference sequence). CDR3 in DNA: TGTGCCAGCAGCCCCGCGCGTCGATTGGTATCCAATGAGCAGTTCTTC. Its protein product is CASSPARRLVSNEQFF.

This chain uses TRBV24-1 with TRBJ2-1; 12 nucleotides match TRBD2. J lost 8 bases, V lost 3 bases, and 7 bases had no gene match. Germline lookup yields CDR1 KGHDR and CDR2 SFDVKD. The CDR3 has 16 residues. In DNA form, the CDR3 reads TGTGCCACCAGTGATCCGACTAGCGGGAGTGTCTATGAGCAGTTCTTC. Amino acid sequence: CATSDPTSGSVYEQFF.

V gene TRBV11-2 combines with J gene TRBJ2-2; 10 bases fit TRBD1. Germline values: CDR1 SGHAT, CDR2 FQNNGV. V gave up 5 bases and J gave up 2 bases; unmatched junction bases: 2. This CDR3 contains 15 residues. The CDR3 DNA sequence: TGTGCCAGCAGCCCGACAGGGGGCAACACCGGGGAGCTGTTTTTT. Protein sequence: CASSPTGGNTGELFF.

This clonotype was recorded a few times. The genes are TRBV20-1 and TRBJ2-3, with a weak D call TRBD1 (7 bases). Per germline, CDR1 DFQATT and CDR2 SNEGSKA (reference sequence). The CDR3 runs 17 residues. Trimming left V 6 bases short and J 0 bases short, with 22 bases between. The CDR3 loop is CSAKKTRRDSSTDTQYF. The DNA of the CDR3 is TGCAGTGCGAAAAAGACTAGGAGGGACAGTAGCACAGATACGCAGTATTTT.

The rearrangement uses TRBV29-1 and TRBJ2-1; 7 nucleotides match TRBD1. The CDR3 runs to 15 residues. Looked up from germline, CDR1 is SQVTM and CDR2 is ANQGSEA. J gave up 3 bases and V 1 base, and 6 bases lay outside the gene matches. Written as DNA, the CDR3 is TGCAGCGTTGAAGGAGTTGGGACAGACTACAATGAGCAGTTCTTC. This translates into CSVEGVGTDYNEQFF.

This clonotype has just a few counts. The CDR3 reads CASSPTDRISSYNEQFF. The CDR3 DNA follows: TGCGCCAGCAGCCCGACCGACAGAATAAGCTCCTACAATGAGCAGTTCTTC. This sequence joins TRBV4-1 and TRBJ2-1; D is possibly TRBD1 (5 bases). V lost 4 bases, J lost 0 bases, and 16 bases lay in between. The CDR3 is 17 residues long. Looked up from germline, CDR1 is MGHRA and CDR2 is YSYEKL.

The chain employs TRBV7-2 and TRBJ2-5; 10 bases map to TRBD1. After removal of 5 bases from V and 5 bases from J, the junction contained 8 bases not matched to a gene. The CDR3 sequence is 15 residues long. Per germline, CDR1 SGHTA and CDR2 FQGNSA. The CDR3 region is CASSLGTGVGETQYF. CDR3 in DNA: TGTGCCAGCAGCCTCGGGACAGGGGTGGGGGAGACCCAGTACTTC.

This clonotype was observed a handful of times. The rearrangement joins TRBV20-1 to TRBJ1-1; D is unresolved. This CDR3 is 15 amino acids long. V lost 1 base and J 0 bases, leaving 12 bases between the germline ends. Germline CDR1 is DFQATT and CDR2 is SNEGSKA (reference sequence). The CDR3 DNA follows: TGCAGTGCTAGAGGTGAGAGCGATGTGAACACTGAAGCTTTCTTT. It is translated as CSARGESDVNTEAFF.

V usage is TRBV28 and J usage is TRBJ2-7; D may match TRBD1 or TRBD2 (6 bases each). CDR3 length: 14 amino acids. Germline values: CDR1 MDHEN, CDR2 SYDVKM. V was trimmed by 4 bases and J by 4 bases, leaving 14 bases between them. CDR3 residues: CASSSGAMNYEQYF. In DNA form, the CDR3 reads TGTGCCAGCAGTTCGGGGGCCATGAATTACGAGCAGTACTTC.

This clonotype was counted many times. V is TRBV7-2 and J is TRBJ2-5; unclear D gene. The V gene lost 4 bases and the J gene lost 9 bases, with 15 bases spanning the gap. The germline V gene encodes CDR1 SGHTA and CDR2 FQGNSA. The length of the CDR3 is 13 residues. The DNA for the CDR3 is TGTGCCAGCAGCTACCCCTTGGTACGGGCCCAGTACTTC. Translation gives CASSYPLVRAQYF.

The CDR3 region has the DNA TGTGCCAGCAGCTTAGGTCAGGGGGCAGGGGATACGCAGTATTTT. This sequence encodes CASSLGQGAGDTQYF. V usage is TRBV5-5 and J usage is TRBJ2-3; 8 bases are a match to TRBD1. V dropped 2 bases and J dropped 6; count of bases not matched to a gene: 8. Germline lookup yields CDR1 SGHKS and CDR2 YYEKEE (reference sequence). CDR3 length equals 15 residues.